Below, one T cell receptor (beta chain) is given with its context. Its antigen is as yet unknown. The sample is drawn from a study of T cells expressing NK-cell markers. Study context: HCMV serostatus: seven of eight sequenced donors positive, one negative.

TCRdb reanalyzed the 5' RACE reads, giving one entry per CDR3 protein sequence and no DNA. This sample's clone table lists 250,000 to 300,000 distinct CDR3 sequences. CDR3 length: 15 residues. CDR1 is SGHAT, CDR2 FQNNGV, per germline. General observations from the study: NKG2C+ dominant clonotype frequencies in 5 or 6 donors were roughly 1.0-7.5% of CD8+ T cells. Whether expanded NKG2C-expressing T cell clones recognize HCMV is unknown.

The TCR was taken from a woman between 18 and 70 years old in good health. The rearrangement uses TRBV11-2 and TRBJ2-1; the D call from TCRdb, TRBD2, cannot be confirmed without DNA. The source material was blood T cells: a sorted CD56 or NKG2C T cell subset, CD4+ or CD8+ T cells, or bulk PBMC T cells (not recorded which). The CDR3 here is CASSLGGSSGGEQFF. Full variable domain (missing parts from reference TRBV11-2 and TRBJ2-1): EAGVAQSPRYKIIEKRQSVAFWCNPISGHATLYWYQQILGQGPKLLIQFQNNGVVDDSQLPKDRFSAERLKGVDSTLKIQPAKLEDSAVYLCASSLGGSSGGEQFFGPGTRLTVL.